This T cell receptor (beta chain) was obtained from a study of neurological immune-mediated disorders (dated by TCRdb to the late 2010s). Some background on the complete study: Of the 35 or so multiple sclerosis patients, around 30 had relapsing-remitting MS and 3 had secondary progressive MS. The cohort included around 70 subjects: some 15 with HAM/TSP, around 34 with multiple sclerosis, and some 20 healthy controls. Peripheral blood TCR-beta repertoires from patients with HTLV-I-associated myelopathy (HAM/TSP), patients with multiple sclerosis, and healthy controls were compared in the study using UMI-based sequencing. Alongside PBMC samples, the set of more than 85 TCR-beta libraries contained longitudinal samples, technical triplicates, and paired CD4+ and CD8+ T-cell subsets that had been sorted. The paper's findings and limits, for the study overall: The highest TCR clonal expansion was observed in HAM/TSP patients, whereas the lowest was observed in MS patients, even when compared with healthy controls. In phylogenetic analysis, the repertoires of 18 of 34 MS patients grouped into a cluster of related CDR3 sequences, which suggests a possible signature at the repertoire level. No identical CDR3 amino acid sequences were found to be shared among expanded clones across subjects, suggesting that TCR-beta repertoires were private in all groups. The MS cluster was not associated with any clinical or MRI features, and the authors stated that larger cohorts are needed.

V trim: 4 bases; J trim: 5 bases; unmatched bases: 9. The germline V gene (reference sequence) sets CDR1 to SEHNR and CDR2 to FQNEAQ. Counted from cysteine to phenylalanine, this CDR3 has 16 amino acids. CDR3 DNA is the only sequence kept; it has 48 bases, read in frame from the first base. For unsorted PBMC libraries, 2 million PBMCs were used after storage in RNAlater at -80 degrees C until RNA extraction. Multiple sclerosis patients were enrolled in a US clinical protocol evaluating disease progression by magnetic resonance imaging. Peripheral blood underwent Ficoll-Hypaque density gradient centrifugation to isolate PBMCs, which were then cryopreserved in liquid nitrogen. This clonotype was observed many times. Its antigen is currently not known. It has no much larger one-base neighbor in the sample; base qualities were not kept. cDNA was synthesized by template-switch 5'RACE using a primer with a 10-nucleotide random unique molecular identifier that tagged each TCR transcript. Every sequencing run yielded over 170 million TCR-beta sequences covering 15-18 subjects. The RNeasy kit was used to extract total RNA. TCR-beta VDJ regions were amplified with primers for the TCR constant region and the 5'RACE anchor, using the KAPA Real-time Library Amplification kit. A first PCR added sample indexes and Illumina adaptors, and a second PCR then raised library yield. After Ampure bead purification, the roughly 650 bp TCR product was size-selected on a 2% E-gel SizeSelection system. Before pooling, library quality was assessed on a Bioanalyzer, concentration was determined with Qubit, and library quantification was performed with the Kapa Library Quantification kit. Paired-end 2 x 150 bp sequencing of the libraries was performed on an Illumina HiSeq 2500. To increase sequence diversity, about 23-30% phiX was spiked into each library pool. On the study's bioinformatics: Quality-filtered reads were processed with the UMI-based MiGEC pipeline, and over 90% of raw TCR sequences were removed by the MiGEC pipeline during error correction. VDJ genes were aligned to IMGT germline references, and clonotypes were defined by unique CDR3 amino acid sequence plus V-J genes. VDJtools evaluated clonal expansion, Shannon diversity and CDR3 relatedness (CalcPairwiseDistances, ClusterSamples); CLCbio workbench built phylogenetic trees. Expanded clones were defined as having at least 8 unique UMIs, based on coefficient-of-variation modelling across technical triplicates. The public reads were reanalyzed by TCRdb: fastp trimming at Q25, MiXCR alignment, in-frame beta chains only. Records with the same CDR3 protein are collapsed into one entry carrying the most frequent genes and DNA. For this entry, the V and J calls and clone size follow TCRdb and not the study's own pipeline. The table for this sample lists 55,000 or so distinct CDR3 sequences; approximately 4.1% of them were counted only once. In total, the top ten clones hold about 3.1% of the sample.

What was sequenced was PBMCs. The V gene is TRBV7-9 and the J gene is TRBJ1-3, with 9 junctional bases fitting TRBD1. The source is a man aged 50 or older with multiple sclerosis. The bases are TGTGCCAGCAGCTCAAGTGCGGGACAGGGTCGAAACACCATATATTTT. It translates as CASSSSAGQGRNTIYF.